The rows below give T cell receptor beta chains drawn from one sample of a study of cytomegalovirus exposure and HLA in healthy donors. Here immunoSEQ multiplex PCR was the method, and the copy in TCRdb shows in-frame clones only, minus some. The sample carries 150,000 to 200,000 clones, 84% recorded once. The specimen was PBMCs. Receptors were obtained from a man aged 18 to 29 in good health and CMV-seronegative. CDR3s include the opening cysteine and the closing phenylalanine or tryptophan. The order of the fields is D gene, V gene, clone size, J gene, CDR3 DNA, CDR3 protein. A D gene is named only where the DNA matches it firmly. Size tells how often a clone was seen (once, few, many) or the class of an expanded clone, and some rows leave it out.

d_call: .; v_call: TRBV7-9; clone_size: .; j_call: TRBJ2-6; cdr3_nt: TGTGCCAGCAGCTTAGCGGGGGACACTGGGGCCAACGTCCTGACTTTC; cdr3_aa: CASSLAGDTGANVLTF
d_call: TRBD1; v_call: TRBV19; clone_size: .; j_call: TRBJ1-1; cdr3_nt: TGTGCCAGTTTCGACAGGGAGTCCACTGAAGCTTTCTTT; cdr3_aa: CASFDRESTEAFF
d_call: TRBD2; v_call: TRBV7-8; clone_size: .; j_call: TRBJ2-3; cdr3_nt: TGTGCCAGCAGCTTAGCGCCGGTAGCGGGGTACACAGATACGCAGTATTTT; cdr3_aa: CASSLAPVAGYTDTQYF
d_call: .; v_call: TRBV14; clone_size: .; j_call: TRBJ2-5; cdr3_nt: TGTGCCAGCAGGGAAACAGGGATATCTGAGACCCAGTACTTC; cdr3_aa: CASRETGISETQYF
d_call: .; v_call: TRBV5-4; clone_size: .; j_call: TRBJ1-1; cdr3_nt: TGTGCCAGCAGCCCGGGCTCAGGGATAGAAGCTTTCTTT; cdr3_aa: CASSPGSGIEAFF
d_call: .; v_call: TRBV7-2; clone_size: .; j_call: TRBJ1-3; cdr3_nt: TGTGCCAGCAGCCCCCGCTCCGGGACAGGAAACACCATATATTTT; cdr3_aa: CASSPRSGTGNTIYF
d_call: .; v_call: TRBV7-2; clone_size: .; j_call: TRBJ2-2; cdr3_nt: TGTGTTTCCGCCCCCAACAGGTGGCCCACCGGGGAGCTGTTTTTT; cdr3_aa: CVSAPNRWPTGELFF
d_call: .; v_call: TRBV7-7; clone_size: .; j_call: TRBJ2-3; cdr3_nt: TGTGCTAGCAGCCCGAGCGGGACAAGCACAGATACGCAGTATTTT; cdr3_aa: CASSPSGTSTDTQYF
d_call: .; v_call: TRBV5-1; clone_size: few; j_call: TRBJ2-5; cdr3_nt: TGCGCCAGCAGCTTGGGACAGCAAGAGACCCAGTACTTC; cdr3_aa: CASSLGQQETQYF
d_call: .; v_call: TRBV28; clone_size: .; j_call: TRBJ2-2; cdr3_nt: TGTGCCAGCAGTCCAGGACTACGCACCGGGGAGCTGTTTTTT; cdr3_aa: CASSPGLRTGELFF
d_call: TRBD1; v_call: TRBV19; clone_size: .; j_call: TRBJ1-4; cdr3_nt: TGTGCCAGTAGCCGGACAGGGGTACCTAATGAAAAACTGTTTTTT; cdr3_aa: CASSRTGVPNEKLFF
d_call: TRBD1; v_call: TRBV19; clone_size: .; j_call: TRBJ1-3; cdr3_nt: TGTGCCAGTATTCCGGGACAGTCAATTTCTGGAAACACCATATATTTT; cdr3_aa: CASIPGQSISGNTIYF
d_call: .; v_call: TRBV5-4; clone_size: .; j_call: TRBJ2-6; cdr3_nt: TGTGCCAGCAGCTTGCCCGGGAGAGGGGCCAACGTCCTGACTTTC; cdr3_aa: CASSLPGRGANVLTF
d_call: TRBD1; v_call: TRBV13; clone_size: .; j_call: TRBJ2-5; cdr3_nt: TGTGCCAGCGGACAGGGGGCGCGGGAGCAGTACTTC; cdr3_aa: CASGQGAREQYF
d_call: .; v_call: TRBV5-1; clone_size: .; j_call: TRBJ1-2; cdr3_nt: TGCGCCAGCAGCTTGGTGGGGCAGGGCTATGGCTACACCTTC; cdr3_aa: CASSLVGQGYGYTF
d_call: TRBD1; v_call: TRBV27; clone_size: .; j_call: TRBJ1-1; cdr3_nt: TGTGCCAGTCGGACGGAACAGGGGGCCTTGGGCACTGAAGCTTTCTTT; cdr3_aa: CASRTEQGALGTEAFF
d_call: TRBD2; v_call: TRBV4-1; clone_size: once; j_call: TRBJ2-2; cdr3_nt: TGCGCCAGCAGCCACGCCAGGACTAGCGGGAGTGGCGGGGAGCTGTTTTTT; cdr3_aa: CASSHARTSGSGGELFF
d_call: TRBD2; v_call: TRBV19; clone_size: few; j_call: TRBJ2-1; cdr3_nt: TGTGCCAGTATAGAGACTAGCGGGAGTAATGAGCAGTTCTTC; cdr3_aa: CASIETSGSNEQFF
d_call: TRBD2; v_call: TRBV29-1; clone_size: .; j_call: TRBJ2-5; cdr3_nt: TGCAGCGTTGAACATTATCGGGGACTAGCGGGAAGGGAGACCCAGTACTTC; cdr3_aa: CSVEHYRGLAGRETQYF
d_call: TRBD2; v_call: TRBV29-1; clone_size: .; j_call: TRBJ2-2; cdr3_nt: TGCAGCGCCCACCGTGATAGCGGGAACCCTGGGGAGCTGTTTTTT; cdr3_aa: CSAHRDSGNPGELFF
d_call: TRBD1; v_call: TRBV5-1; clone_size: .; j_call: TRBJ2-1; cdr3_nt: TGCGCCAGCAGCGCCGGACAGGGGTTTATGAAGTTCTTC; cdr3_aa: CASSAGQGFMKFF
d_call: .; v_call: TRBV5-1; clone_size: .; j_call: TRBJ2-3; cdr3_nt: TGCGCCAGCAGCTTGGCGGGGGACTCTAGCACAGATACGCAGTATTTT; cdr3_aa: CASSLAGDSSTDTQYF
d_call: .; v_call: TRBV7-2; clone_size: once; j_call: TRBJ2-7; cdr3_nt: TGTGCCAGCAGCTTAGGGGCGGATCGGAGGGCCTACGAGCAGTACTTC; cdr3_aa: CASSLGADRRAYEQYF
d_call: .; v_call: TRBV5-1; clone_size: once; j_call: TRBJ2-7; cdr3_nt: TGCGCCAGCAGCTTGGAGTACAGTTCCTACGAGCAGTACTTC; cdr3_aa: CASSLEYSSYEQYF
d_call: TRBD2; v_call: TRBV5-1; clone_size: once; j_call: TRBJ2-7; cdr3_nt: TGCGCCAGCTACCCTAACCCCCCCGGGGACTATCGAGACGAGCAGTACTTC; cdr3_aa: CASYPNPPGDYRDEQYF
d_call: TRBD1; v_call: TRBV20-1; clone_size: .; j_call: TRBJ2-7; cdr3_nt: TGCAGTGCTAGAGGGGACAGTGTTGTGTACTTC; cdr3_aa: CSARGDSVVYF
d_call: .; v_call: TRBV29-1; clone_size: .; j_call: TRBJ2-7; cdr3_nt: TGCAGCGTTGAAGGTGACAATTCCTACGAGCAGTACTTC; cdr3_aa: CSVEGDNSYEQYF